This T cell receptor beta chain was obtained from a study of glioma-infiltrating T cells after dendritic cell vaccination. Overall study context: Dendritic cells derived from monocytes and pulsed with autologous tumor lysate formed the vaccine.

From germline, CDR1 is SGHAT and CDR2 FQDESV (reference sequence). CDR3 size: 14 residues. Stated time point: after dendritic cell vaccination, including at tumor progression/relapse. Libraries were prepared by immunoSEQ multiplex PCR; TCRdb keeps only in-frame clonotypes and omits some of them. The data show 100,000 or so clones, around 80% seen once. The V gene is TRBV11-1, the J gene TRBJ2-5; D might be TRBD1 (6 bases). The J call is in doubt because the DNA end fits TRBJ2-7 better. The receptor comes from a human donor with glioblastoma. The source material was blood, sampled after dendritic cell vaccination. CDR3 region: CASSLSDSTYEQYF. CDR3 nucleotides: TGTGCCAGCAGCTTATCGGACAGCACCTACGAGCAGTACTTC.